Presented here are 30 T cell receptor beta chains from one specimen sequenced in a study of shared clonotypes between healthy human individuals. Here immunoSEQ multiplex PCR was the method, and the copy in TCRdb shows in-frame clones only, minus some. The repertoire has fewer than 2.5 million clones, 93% of them found once; the top ten carry roughly 0.36%. The specimen was naive CD4+ T cells from PBMCs. Indicated subset: CD45RA+ positively selected. These receptors all come from a man in his late teens or twenties in good health. Some clones in this sample may be carry-over from other donors' samples.

J is TRBJ2-3 and V is TRBV5-1, with 10 bases fitting TRBD2. V shed 1 base and J 6 bases; nucleotides not matched to a gene: 5. The CDR3 totals 15 residues. Per germline, CDR1 SGHRS and CDR2 YFSETQ. In DNA form, the CDR3 reads TGCGCCAGCAGCTTGCCAGCGGGAGGGTCGGATACGCAGTATTTT. Translation: CASSLPAGGSDTQYF.

The gene calls are TRBV7-2 and TRBJ2-7; 11 positions agree with TRBD1. The CDR3 has 17 amino acids. V shed 5 bases, J shed 5 bases, and the junction held 14 bases outside the gene matches. Germline V CDR1 and CDR2: SGHTA, FQGNSA. CDR3 DNA: TGTGCCAGCAGCCCCTCCGGGACAGGGGGTGTCCCTCACGAGCAGTACTTC. Its translation: CASSPSGTGGVPHEQYF. The full variable domain, completed using reference TRBV7-2 and TRBJ2-7, is GAGVSQSPSNKVTEKGKDVELRCDPISGHTALYWYRQSLGQGLEFLIYFQGNSAPDKSGLPSDRFSAERTGGSVSTLTIQRTQQEDSAVYLCASSPSGTGGVPHEQYFGPGTRLTVT.

This chain links TRBV29-1 with TRBJ1-1; the D is unclear. Trimming removed 4 bases at V and 11 bases at J, with 14 bases between. The CDR3 is 11 amino acids. CDR1 is SQVTM, CDR2 ANQGSEA, per germline. The CDR3 protein is CSVVAYMGAFF. The DNA for the CDR3 is TGCAGCGTTGTTGCGTATATGGGCGCTTTCTTT.

This clone was observed a single time. The genes are TRBV20-1 and TRBJ1-2; D might be TRBD1 (6 bases). The V gene's germline CDR1 is DFQATT and CDR2 SNEGSKA (reference sequence). The CDR3 spans 11 residues. V was clipped by 6 bases and J by 13 bases, with 18 bases between them. The CDR3 spells CSATMDRGSTF. The CDR3 DNA reads as TGCAGTGCCACCATGGACAGAGGTAGCACCTTC.

This chain uses TRBV11-1 with TRBJ2-7; TRBD1 aligns across 8 bases. CDR1 is SGHAT and CDR2 is FQDESV in the germline V gene (reference sequence). V lost 1 base, J lost 2 bases, and 1 base stayed unmatched. The CDR3 sequence is 14 residues long. The CDR3 DNA reads TGTGCCAGCAGCTTAGGACAGGGGCCCTACGAGCAGTACTTC. It is translated as CASSLGQGPYEQYF.

The V and J genes are TRBV11-3 and TRBJ2-5; D possibly corresponds to TRBD2 (6 bases). This CDR3 comprises 15 residues. Between the trimmed V and J ends, which lost 0 bases and 4 bases, there was a span of 12 bases. Per the germline V gene, CDR1 is SGHNT and CDR2 is YENEEA. CDR3 region: CASSLDGGKGETQYF. The CDR3 DNA sequence: TGTGCCAGCAGCTTAGATGGGGGGAAGGGAGAGACCCAGTACTTC.

This chain links TRBV6-1 with TRBJ2-1; TRBD2 is a possible D gene (5 bases). This CDR3 contains 15 residues. Deletions cut 4 bases from V and 5 bases from J, with 15 bases between. CDR1 is MNHNS and CDR2 is SASEGT in the germline V gene. The DNA for the CDR3 is TGTGCCAGCAGTGTCGGGATCCTCGGGAACAATGAGCAGTTCTTC. It codes for CASSVGILGNNEQFF.

The gene calls are TRBV7-2 and TRBJ2-1; TRBD2 aligns across 10 bases. This CDR3 spans 16 amino acids. Unmatched junction bases numbered 5, after V lost 0 bases and J lost 6 bases. Germline values: CDR1 SGHTA, CDR2 FQGNSA. CDR3 loop: CASSLALSGRGNEQFF. For the CDR3, the DNA is TGTGCCAGCAGCTTAGCCCTCAGCGGGAGGGGCAATGAGCAGTTCTTC.

This chain connects TRBV7-9 to TRBJ1-2; TRBD1 is a possible D gene (5 bases). Germline CDR1 and CDR2: SEHNR and FQNEAQ (reference sequence). Trimming left V 4 bases short and J 4 bases short, with 16 bases between. This CDR3 comprises 15 residues. The CDR3 nucleotides read TGTGCCAGCAGCTCCCGTCGACAGTTAGGCTATGGCTACACCTTC. Translation gives CASSSRRQLGYGYTF.

The rearrangement joins TRBV10-3 to TRBJ2-3; 9 nucleotides line up with TRBD2. Germline lookup yields CDR1 ENHRY and CDR2 SYGVKD. Germline trimming cut 4 bases from V and 1 base from J; bases unmatched to any gene: 9. This CDR3 has 17 amino acids. The CDR3 coding sequence is TGTGCCATCAGTGCGATGCCGACTAGCGGAGGCACAGATACGCAGTATTTT. Amino acid sequence: CAISAMPTSGGTDTQYF.

As concerns this clone: Other nucleotide sequences in the sample specify the same CDR3. V and J are TRBV6-5 and TRBJ2-6, with D unresolved. Germline loops: CDR1 MNHEY, CDR2 SVGAGI. V was trimmed by 5 bases and J by 1 base, leaving 3 bases between them. The CDR3 covers 13 residues. CDR3 protein: CASSRSGANVLTF. The CDR3 DNA follows: TGTGCCAGCAGTAGATCTGGGGCCAACGTCCTGACTTTC.

The chain recombines TRBV9 with TRBJ1-5; TRBD1 matches at 9 bases. This CDR3 comprises 15 residues. CDR1 SGDLS and CDR2 YYNGEE come from the germline V gene. The V gene end was trimmed by 4 bases and the J gene end by 9 bases; junction bases not matched to a gene: 11. In DNA form, the CDR3 reads TGTGCCAGCAGCCCAGATCCGGGACAGGGACGGCCCCAGCATTTT. It codes for CASSPDPGQGRPQHF.

The chain combines TRBV5-8 with TRBJ1-4; 10 bases are a match to TRBD1. The germline gives CDR1 SGHTS, CDR2 YDEGEE. The CDR3 is made up of 18 amino acids. The V segment lost 4 bases and the J segment 2 bases; nucleotides outside the gene matches: 11. CDR3 loop: CASSIWGTGAATNEKLFF. In DNA, the CDR3 is TGTGCCAGCAGCATATGGGGGACAGGGGCAGCGACTAATGAAAAACTGTTTTTT.

Of note for this clone: Other DNA sequences from this sample encode an identical CDR3 as well. This chain joins TRBV7-2 and TRBJ2-1; D ambiguous. CDR1 is SGHTA, CDR2 FQGNSA, per germline. The CDR3 loop spans 12 amino acids. The V end lost 6 bases, the J end lost 4 bases, and 7 bases lay between the germline ends. The CDR3 coding sequence is TGTGCCAGCAGTTTGCTTTACAATGAGCAGTTCTTC. It yields the protein CASSLLYNEQFF.

This clone was seen a handful of times. Other DNA sequences in this sample translate to the same CDR3. The rearrangement links TRBV6-1 to TRBJ1-5; D is ambiguous. Between the trimmed V and J ends, which lost 0 bases and 3 bases, there was a span of 3 bases. The CDR3 is 13 amino acids. Per the germline V gene, CDR1 is MNHNS and CDR2 is SASEGT. CDR3 nucleotide sequence: TGTGCCAGCAGTGAAGCAAACAATCAGCCCCAGCATTTT. Translated: CASSEANNQPQHF.

The rearrangement joins TRBV5-5 to TRBJ1-5; D remains ambiguous. The V end was cut by 4 bases, the J end by 3 bases, with 14 bases between. The CDR3 is 15 residues long. The V gene's germline CDR1 is SGHKS and CDR2 YYEKEE (reference sequence). CDR3 in amino acids: CASSAEAALNQPQHF. CDR3 nucleotides: TGTGCCAGCAGCGCTGAAGCAGCCCTCAATCAGCCCCAGCATTTT.

The chain joins TRBV18 to TRBJ2-7, with D uncertain. CDR1 KGHSH and CDR2 LQKENI come from the germline V gene. V was trimmed by 5 bases and J by 4 bases, leaving 15 bases between them. The CDR3 has 14 amino acids. In DNA form, the CDR3 reads TGTGCCAGCTCAGGTTCAGAACTTAAGTACGAGCAGTACTTC. Translated: CASSGSELKYEQYF.

The chain uses TRBV2 and TRBJ1-2, with D possibly matching TRBD1 (5 bases). V lost 3 bases and J 6 bases, leaving 17 bases between the germline ends. Germline-derived CDR1 and CDR2 are SNHLY and FYNNEI. The CDR3 has 15 amino acids. In nucleotides, the CDR3 is TGTGCCAGCAGTGAGTGGGGACCCAAGGTGGATGGCTACACCTTC. Translation: CASSEWGPKVDGYTF.

As for this clone: Other DNA sequences in the sample encode the same CDR3. This rearrangement joins TRBV5-1 to TRBJ1-1, with D maybe TRBD1 (5 bases). Germline CDR1 and CDR2: SGHRS and YFSETQ. V dropped 3 bases and J dropped 1 base, with 10 bases sitting between them. The CDR3 consists of 14 residues. In nucleotides, the CDR3 is TGCGCCAGCAGCTCCGGGACGGAGAACACTGAAGCTTTCTTT. As protein: CASSSGTENTEAFF.

The V call is TRBV30, the J call TRBJ2-3; the match to TRBD2 covers 8 bases. The germline V gene has CDR1 GTSNPN and CDR2 SVGIG (reference sequence). With V trimmed by 3 bases and J by 2 bases, 7 bases remained unmatched. The CDR3 is 15 residues long. The CDR3 loop reads CAWSGAGGVTDTQYF. In DNA form, the CDR3 reads TGTGCCTGGAGCGGGGCGGGAGGTGTCACAGATACGCAGTATTTT.

V gene TRBV28 combines with J gene TRBJ2-5; perhaps TRBD2 as D (6 bases). V was shortened by 4 bases and J by 3 bases, with 15 bases between the two germline ends. This CDR3 is built from 15 residues. Germline CDR1 reads MDHEN; CDR2 reads SYDVKM. Here the CDR3 DNA reads TGTGCCAGCAGTTCCCCCCCTACGGGGGAAGAGACCCAGTACTTC. Its protein is CASSSPPTGEETQYF.

A note on this clone: Other nucleotide sequences from this sample produce the same CDR3. The genes are TRBV7-3 and TRBJ2-2, with TRBD2 as a possible D gene (5 bases). This CDR3 has 13 residues. Germline values: CDR1 SGHTA, CDR2 FQGTGA. V shed 1 base and J shed 5 bases, with 5 bases lying between them. CDR3 in amino acids: CASSLRGTGELFF. CDR3 nucleotides: TGTGCCAGCAGCTTAAGAGGGACCGGGGAGCTGTTTTTT.

V usage is TRBV5-4 and J usage is TRBJ2-7; D possibly corresponds to TRBD2 (7 bases). The assigned J gene may be wrong: the sequence end matches TRBJ2-5 better. CDR1 is SGHNT, CDR2 YYREEE, per germline (reference sequence). This CDR3 is 15 amino acids long. In DNA, the CDR3 is TGTGCCAGCAGCAGGGGGGGACAAATTCAAGAGACCCAGTACTTC. Amino acids: CASSRGGQIQETQYF.

This chain links TRBV4-3 with TRBJ2-1; D is possibly TRBD1 (7 bases). Germline lookup yields CDR1 LGHNA and CDR2 YSLEER. This CDR3 comprises 17 residues. V lost 0 bases to trimming and J lost 10 bases, with 22 bases between them. Written as DNA, the CDR3 is TGCGCCAGCAGCCAAGATCGTTCGTCAGGGGGGCCCCAGGAGCAGTTCTTC. Protein product: CASSQDRSSGGPQEQFF.

Comment on this clone: The sample contains more than one DNA sequence encoding this CDR3. The chain recombines TRBV10-3 with TRBJ2-7, with TRBD2 matching over 8 bases. The CDR3 sequence is 14 residues long. Germline-derived CDR1 and CDR2 are ENHRY and SYGVKD. J gave up 0 bases and V 4 bases, and 2 bases lay outside the gene matches. The CDR3 protein is CAISGTSSSYEQYF. The CDR3 nucleotides are TGTGCCATCAGTGGGACTAGCAGCTCCTACGAGCAGTACTTC.

This chain joins TRBV10-3 and TRBJ2-7; the match to TRBD2 covers 9 bases. The CDR3 contains 15 residues. V dropped 6 bases and J dropped 1; count of bases not matched to a gene: 7. CDR1 is ENHRY and CDR2 is SYGVKD in the germline V gene. The CDR3 protein is CAISRSSGSSYEQYF. The DNA of the CDR3 is TGTGCCATCAGCCGTAGTAGCGGGAGTTCCTACGAGCAGTACTTC.

The gene calls are TRBV9 and TRBJ2-3; D remains ambiguous. The V gene lost 6 bases and the J gene lost 12 bases, with 26 bases spanning the gap. The CDR3 is made up of 15 amino acids. Germline V lookup: CDR1 SGDLS, CDR2 YYNGEE. CDR3 in amino acids: CASNQEPAIPMAQYF. The CDR3 DNA reads TGTGCCAGCAACCAGGAGCCCGCTATTCCGATGGCTCAGTATTTT.

This chain joins TRBV7-9 and TRBJ2-1, with TRBD2 as a possible D gene (6 bases). Trimming took off 7 bases at V and 5 bases at J, with 18 bases between the two ends. This CDR3 has 15 amino acids. Germline V lookup: CDR1 SEHNR, CDR2 FQNEAQ (reference sequence). CDR3 amino acids: CASTVAWRADNEQFF. CDR3 DNA sequence: TGTGCCAGCACCGTAGCGTGGAGGGCAGACAATGAGCAGTTCTTC.

The J gene is TRBJ1-1, the V gene TRBV29-1; 9 nucleotides agree with TRBD1. Unmatched junction bases numbered 7, after V lost 5 bases and J lost 3 bases. Per germline, CDR1 SQVTM and CDR2 ANQGSEA. The CDR3 extends over 14 amino acids. The chain's CDR3 is CSVSQTGGDTEAFF. CDR3 bases: TGCAGCGTTTCTCAGACAGGGGGGGACACTGAAGCTTTCTTT.

Comment on this clone: Other DNA sequences from this sample encode an identical CDR3 as well. J is TRBJ1-1 and V is TRBV19, with 7 nucleotides matching TRBD1. The CDR3 consists of 14 residues. J was trimmed by 1 base and V by 2 bases; bases with no gene match: 1. Germline V gene lookup returns CDR1 LNHDA and CDR2 SQIVND (reference sequence). The chain's CDR3 is CASSINRGNTEAFF. For the CDR3, the DNA is TGTGCCAGTAGTATAAACAGGGGGAACACTGAAGCTTTCTTT.